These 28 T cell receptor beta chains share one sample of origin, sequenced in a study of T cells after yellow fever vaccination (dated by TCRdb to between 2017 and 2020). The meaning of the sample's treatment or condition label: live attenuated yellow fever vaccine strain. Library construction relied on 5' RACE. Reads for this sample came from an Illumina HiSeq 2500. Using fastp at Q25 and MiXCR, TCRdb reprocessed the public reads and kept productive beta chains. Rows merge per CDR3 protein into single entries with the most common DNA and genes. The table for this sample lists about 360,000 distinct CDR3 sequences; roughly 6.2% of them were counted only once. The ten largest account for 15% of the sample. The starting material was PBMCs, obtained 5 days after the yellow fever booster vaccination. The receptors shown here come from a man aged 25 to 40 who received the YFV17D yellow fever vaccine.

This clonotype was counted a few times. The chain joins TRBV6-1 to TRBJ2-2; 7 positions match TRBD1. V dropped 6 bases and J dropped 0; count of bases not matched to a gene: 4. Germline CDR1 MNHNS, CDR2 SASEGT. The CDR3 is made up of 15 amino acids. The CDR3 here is CASRRTGSNTGELFF. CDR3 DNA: TGTGCCAGCAGGCGGACAGGCTCGAACACCGGGGAGCTGTTTTTT.

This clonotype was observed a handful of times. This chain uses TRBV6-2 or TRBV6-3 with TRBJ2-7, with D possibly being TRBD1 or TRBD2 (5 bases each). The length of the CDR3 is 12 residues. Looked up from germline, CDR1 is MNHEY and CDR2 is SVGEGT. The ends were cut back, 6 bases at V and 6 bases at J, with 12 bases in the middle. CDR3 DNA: TGTGCCAGCAGCCGGGACCGGATCGAGCAGTACTTC. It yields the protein CASSRDRIEQYF.

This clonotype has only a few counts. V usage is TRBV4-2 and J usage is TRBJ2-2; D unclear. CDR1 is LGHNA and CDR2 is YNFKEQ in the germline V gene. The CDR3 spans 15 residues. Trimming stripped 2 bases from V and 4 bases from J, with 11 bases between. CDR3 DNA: TGTGCCAGCAGCCAAAGGTGGGGAACCACCGGGGAGCTGTTTTTT. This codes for CASSQRWGTTGELFF.

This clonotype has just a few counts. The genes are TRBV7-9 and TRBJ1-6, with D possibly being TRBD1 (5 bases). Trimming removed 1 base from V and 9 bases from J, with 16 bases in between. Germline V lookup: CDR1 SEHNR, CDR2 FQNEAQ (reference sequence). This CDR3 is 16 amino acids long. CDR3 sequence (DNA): TGTGCCAGCAGCTTAGGAGGTCCAGGGTTGGGTTCACCCCTCCACTTT. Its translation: CASSLGGPGLGSPLHF.

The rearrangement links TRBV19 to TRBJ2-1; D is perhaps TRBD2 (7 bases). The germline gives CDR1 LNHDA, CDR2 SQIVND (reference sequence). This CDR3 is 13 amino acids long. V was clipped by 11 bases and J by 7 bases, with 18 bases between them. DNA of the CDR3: TGTGCCGCCAGGGGCGGGAGAGGAAATGAGCAGTTCTTC. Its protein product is CAARGGRGNEQFF.

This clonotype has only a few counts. CDR3 region: CASSFSGNNSPLHF. As DNA, the CDR3 is TGTGCCAGCAGTTTTTCCGGGAATAATTCACCCCTCCACTTT. V gene TRBV12-3 or TRBV12-4 combines with J gene TRBJ1-6; no reliable D call. The length of the CDR3 is 14 residues. Trimming took off 3 bases at V and 5 bases at J, with 8 bases between the two ends.

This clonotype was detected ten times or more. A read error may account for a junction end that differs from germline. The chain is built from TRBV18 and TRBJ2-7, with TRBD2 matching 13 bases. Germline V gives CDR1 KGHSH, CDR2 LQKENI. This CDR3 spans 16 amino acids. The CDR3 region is CASSPGLAGVSYEQYF. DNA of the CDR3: TGCGCCAGCAGCCCCGGACTAGCGGGAGTATCCTACGAGCAGTACTTC.

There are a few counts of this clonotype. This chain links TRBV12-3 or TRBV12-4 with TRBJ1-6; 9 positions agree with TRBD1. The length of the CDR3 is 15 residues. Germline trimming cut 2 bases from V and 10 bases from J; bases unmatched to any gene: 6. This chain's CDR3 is CASSLLGQGKSPLHF. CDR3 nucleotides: TGTGCCAGCAGTTTATTGGGACAGGGCAAATCACCCCTCCACTTT.

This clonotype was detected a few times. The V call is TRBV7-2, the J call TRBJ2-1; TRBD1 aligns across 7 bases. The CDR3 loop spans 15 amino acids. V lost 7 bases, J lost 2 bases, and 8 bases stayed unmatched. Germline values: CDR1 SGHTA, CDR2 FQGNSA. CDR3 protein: CASTPTGQPYNEQFF. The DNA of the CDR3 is TGTGCCAGCACCCCGACGGGACAGCCCTACAATGAGCAGTTCTTC.

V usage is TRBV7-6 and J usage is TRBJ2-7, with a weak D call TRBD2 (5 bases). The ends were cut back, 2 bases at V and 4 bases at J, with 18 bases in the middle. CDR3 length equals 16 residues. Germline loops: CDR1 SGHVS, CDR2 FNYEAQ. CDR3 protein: CASSLKWTGYPYEQYF. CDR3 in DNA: TGTGCCAGCAGCTTAAAGTGGACGGGGTATCCTTACGAGCAGTACTTC. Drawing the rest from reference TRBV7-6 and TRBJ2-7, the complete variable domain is GAGVSQSPRYKVTKRGQDVALRCDPISGHVSLYWYRQALGQGPEFLTYFNYEAQQDKSGLPNDRFSAERPEGSISTLTIQRTEQRDSAMYRCASSLKWTGYPYEQYFGPGTRLTVT.

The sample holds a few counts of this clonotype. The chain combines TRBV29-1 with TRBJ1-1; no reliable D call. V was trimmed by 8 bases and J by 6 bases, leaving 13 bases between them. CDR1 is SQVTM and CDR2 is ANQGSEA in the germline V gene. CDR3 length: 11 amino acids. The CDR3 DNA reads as TGCAGCCCCGAACGGGTAGCTGAAGCTTTCTTT. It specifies CSPERVAEAFF.

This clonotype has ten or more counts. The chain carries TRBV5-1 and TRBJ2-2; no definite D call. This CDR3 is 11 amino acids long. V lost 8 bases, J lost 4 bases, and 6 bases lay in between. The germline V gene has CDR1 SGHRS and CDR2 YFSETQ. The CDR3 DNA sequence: TGCGCCAGTCGGTCCACCGGGGAGCTGTTTTTT. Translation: CASRSTGELFF.

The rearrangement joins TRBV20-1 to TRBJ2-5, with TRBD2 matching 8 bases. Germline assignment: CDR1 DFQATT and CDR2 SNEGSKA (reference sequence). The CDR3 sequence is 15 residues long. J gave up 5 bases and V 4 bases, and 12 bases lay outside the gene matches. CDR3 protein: CSATADRGRLETQYF. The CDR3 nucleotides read TGCAGTGCTACCGCCGATCGCGGGAGGCTGGAGACCCAGTACTTC.

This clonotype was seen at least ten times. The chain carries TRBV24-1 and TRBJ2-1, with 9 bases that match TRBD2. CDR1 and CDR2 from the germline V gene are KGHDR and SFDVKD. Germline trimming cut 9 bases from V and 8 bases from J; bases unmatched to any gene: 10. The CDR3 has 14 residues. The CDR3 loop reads CATSQAGGPDEQFF. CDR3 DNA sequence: TGTGCCACCTCTCAGGCGGGAGGGCCGGATGAGCAGTTCTTC.

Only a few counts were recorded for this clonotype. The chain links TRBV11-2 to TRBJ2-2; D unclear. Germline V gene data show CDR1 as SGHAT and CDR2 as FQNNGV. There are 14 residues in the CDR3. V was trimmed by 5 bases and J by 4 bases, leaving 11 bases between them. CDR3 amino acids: CASSPPLVTGELFF. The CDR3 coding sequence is TGTGCCAGCAGCCCGCCCCTTGTCACCGGGGAGCTGTTTTTT.

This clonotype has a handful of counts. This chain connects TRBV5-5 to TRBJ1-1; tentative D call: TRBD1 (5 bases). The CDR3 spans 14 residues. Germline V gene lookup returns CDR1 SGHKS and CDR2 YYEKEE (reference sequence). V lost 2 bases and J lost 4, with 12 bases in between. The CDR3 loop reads CASSFKGAGTEAFF. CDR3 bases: TGTGCCAGCAGCTTTAAAGGGGCCGGCACTGAAGCTTTCTTT. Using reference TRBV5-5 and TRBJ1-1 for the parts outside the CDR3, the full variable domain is DAGVTQSPTHLIKTRGQQVTLRCSPISGHKSVSWYQQVLGQGPQFIFQYYEKEERGRGNFPDRFSARQFPNYSSELNVNALLLGDSALYLCASSFKGAGTEAFFGQGTRLTVV.

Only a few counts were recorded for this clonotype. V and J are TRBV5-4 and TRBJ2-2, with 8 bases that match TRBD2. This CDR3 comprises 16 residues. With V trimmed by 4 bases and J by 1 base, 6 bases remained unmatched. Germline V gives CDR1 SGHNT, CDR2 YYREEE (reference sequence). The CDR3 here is CASSTRTSRNTGELFF. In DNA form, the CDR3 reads TGTGCCAGCAGCACCCGGACTAGCAGGAACACCGGGGAGCTGTTTTTT.

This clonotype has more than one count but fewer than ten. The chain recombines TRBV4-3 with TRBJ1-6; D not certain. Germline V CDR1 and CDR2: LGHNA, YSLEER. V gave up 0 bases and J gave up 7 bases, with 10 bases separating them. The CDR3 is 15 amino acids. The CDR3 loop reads CASSQDLYGNSPLHF. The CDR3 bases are TGCGCCAGCAGCCAAGATCTCTACGGGAATTCACCCCTCCACTTT.

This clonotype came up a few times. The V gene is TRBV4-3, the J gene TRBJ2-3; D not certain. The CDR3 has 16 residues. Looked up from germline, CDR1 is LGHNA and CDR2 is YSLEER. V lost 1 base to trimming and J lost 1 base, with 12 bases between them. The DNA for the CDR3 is TGCGCCAGCAGCCAAGCCTACTCCACTCGCACAGATACGCAGTATTTT. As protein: CASSQAYSTRTDTQYF.

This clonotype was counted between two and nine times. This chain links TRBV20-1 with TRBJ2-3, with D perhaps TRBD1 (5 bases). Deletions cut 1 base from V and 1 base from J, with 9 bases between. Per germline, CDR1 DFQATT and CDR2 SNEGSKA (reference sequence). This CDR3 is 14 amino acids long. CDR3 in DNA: TGCAGTGCTAGAGGCCAGGGTGGCACAGATACGCAGTATTTT. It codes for CSARGQGGTDTQYF.

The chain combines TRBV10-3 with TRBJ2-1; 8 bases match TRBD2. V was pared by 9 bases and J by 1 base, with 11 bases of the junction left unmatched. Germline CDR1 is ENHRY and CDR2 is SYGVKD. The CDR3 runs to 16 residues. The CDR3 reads CAISENGGRSYNEQFF. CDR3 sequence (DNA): TGTGCCATTTCGGAAAACGGCGGGAGGTCCTACAATGAGCAGTTCTTC.

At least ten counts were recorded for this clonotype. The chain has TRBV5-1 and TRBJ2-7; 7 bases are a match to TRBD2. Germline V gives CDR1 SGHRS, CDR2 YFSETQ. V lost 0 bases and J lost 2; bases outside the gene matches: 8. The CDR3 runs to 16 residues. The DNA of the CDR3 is TGCGCCAGCAGCTTGGGAGCGGGAAAGGGAACCTACGAGCAGTACTTC. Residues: CASSLGAGKGTYEQYF.

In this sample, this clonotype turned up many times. The CDR3 sequence: CASAWLAGGRDTQYF. CDR3 coding DNA: TGTGCCAGCGCGTGGCTAGCGGGGGGGCGAGATACGCAGTATTTT. The rearrangement joins TRBV6-1 to TRBJ2-3, with 12 bases fitting TRBD2. From germline, CDR1 is MNHNS and CDR2 SASEGT. V shed 8 bases, J shed 5 bases, and the junction held 8 bases outside the gene matches. There are 15 residues in the CDR3.

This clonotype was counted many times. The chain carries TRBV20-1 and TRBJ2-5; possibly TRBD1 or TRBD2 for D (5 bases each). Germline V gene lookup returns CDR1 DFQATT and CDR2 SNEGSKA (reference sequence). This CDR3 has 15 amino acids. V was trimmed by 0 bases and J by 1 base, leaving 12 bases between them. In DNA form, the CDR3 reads TGCAGTGCTAGAGATTCGGGGCGGCCCCAAGAGACCCAGTACTTC. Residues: CSARDSGRPQETQYF.

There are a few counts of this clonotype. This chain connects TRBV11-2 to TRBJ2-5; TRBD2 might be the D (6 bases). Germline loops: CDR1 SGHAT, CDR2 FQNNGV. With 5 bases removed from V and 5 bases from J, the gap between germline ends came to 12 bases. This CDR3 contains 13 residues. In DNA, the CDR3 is TGTGCCAGCAGCGCAAGGCGGGGTGAGACCCAGTACTTC. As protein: CASSARRGETQYF.

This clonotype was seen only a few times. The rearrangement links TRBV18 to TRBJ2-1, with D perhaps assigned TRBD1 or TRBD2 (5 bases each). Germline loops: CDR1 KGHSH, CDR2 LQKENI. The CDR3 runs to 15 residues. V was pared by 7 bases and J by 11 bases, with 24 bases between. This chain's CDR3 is CASWNRDRGEFKQFF. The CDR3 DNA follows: TGTGCCAGCTGGAACCGGGACCGGGGAGAGTTTAAGCAGTTCTTC.

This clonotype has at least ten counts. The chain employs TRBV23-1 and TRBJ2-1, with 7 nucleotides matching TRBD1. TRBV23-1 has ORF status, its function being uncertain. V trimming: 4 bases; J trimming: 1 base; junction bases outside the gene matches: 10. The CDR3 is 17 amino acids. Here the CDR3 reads CASSRPGTVTSYNEQFF. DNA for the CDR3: TGCGCCAGCAGTCGCCCAGGGACAGTCACTTCCTACAATGAGCAGTTCTTC.

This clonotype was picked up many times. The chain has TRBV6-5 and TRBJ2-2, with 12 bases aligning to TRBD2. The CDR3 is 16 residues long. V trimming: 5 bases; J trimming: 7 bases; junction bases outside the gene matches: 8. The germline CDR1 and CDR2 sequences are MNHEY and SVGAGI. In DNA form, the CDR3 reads TGTGCCAGCAGTCAGACTAGCGGGAGTTTCAGCGGGGAGCTGTTTTTT. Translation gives CASSQTSGSFSGELFF.